This T cell receptor (beta chain) was recovered during a study of T cell responses to AZD1222 COVID-19 vaccine. Whole-study results and caveats: Researchers took repertoire samples only after the peak T cell response had come.

With regard to this clone: The antigen remains undetermined.

Assay used: immunoSEQ multiplex PCR; TCRdb lists only in-frame clones, some missing. The sample gives roughly 120,000 clones, about nine tenths of which show up once; 1.2% is in the top ten. The junction had 4 bases not matched to a gene; V was cut back by 5 bases and J by 5 bases. Per germline, CDR1 MGHRA and CDR2 YSYEKL. This CDR3 region has 15 residues. The specimen comprised peripheral blood, sampled on day 0 of AZD1222 vaccination. This TCR came from an adult in good health. The chain joins TRBV4-1 to TRBJ2-2; 11 bases agree with TRBD1. CDR3 DNA: TGCGCCAGCAGCGCGGGGACAGGGGGAACCGGGGAGCTGTTTTTT. This encodes CASSAGTGGTGELFF.